Sequencing of this TCR beta chain was carried out in a study of shared clonotypes between healthy human individuals. For the study at large: With ages of 18 to 49, the donors were a couple of women and three men. CD8 memory received one plate per donor, CD8 naive two, CD4 memory three and CD4 naive three.

Study-level points and caveats: In contrast to clonotypes shared by all four donors, non-shared clonotypes had lower generation probabilities. Among a few donors, roughly 5% of naive CD4 clonotypes were found in common.

About this clone itself: The antigen remains undetermined.

TCRdb's table, derived via immunoSEQ multiplex PCR, lists solely in-frame clones and lacks some. The data hold millions of clones, with around 94% observed a single time. Germline V gene data show CDR1 as SNHLY and CDR2 as FYNNEI. V was pared by 4 bases and J by 0 bases, with 13 bases between. This CDR3 comprises 15 residues. This sequence joins TRBV2 and TRBJ2-7; no firm D call. Sequenced input: naive CD4+ T cells sorted from blood. The subset here: CD45RA+ positively selected. This TCR was sampled from a man younger than 30 in good health. CDR3 in DNA: TGTGCCAGCAGTGGAGCTACCCAGAGCTCCTACGAGCAGTACTTC. Its protein is CASSGATQSSYEQYF.